This T cell receptor (beta chain) was captured in a study of blood T cells in healthy people across ages. Trimming cost V 1 base and J 4 bases, with 10 bases left between them. This CDR3 spans 14 amino acids. In germline, CDR1 is SNHLY, CDR2 FYNNEI. Alongside a J-beta primer mix, a sample-barcoded 5' primer served in a second PCR lasting about 7 to 11 cycles. MiXCR, run by TCRdb on the 5' RACE reads, gives a single entry per CDR3 protein. The sample contains under 1,100,000 distinct CDR3 sequences, around 25% of which appear only once. These same records also appear under a second study, on T cells of mothers and their children.

Source material: blood. This receptor was obtained from a girl aged 2 to 9 in good health. V and J are TRBV2 and TRBJ1-2; D is possibly TRBD1 (6 bases). The CDR3 reads CASSEDRVAYGYTF. Here the CDR3 DNA reads TGTGCCAGCAGTGAAGACAGGGTGGCCTATGGCTACACCTTC.